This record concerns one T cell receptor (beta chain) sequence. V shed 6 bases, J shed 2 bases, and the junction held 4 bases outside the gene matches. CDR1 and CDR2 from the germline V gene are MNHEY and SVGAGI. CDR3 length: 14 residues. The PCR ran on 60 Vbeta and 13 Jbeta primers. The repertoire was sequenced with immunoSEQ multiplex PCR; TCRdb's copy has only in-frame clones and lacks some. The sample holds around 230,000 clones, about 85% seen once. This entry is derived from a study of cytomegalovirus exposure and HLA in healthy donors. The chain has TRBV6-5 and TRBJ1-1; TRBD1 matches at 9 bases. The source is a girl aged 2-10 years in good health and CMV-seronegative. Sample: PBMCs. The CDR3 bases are TGTGCCAGCAGGACGACAGGGGGAAACACTGAAGCTTTCTTT. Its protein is CASRTTGGNTEAFF.